This entry lists 31 T cell receptor beta chains sequenced from one sample in a study of blood T cell repertoires in COVID-19. Profiled with immunoSEQ multiplex PCR; TCRdb holds only in-frame clones, not every one. The table shows approximately 210,000 clones, with 80% occurring only once. Sequenced sample: PBMCs or T cells enriched from blood (not recorded which). These TCRs come from a man aged 25-45 years with acute COVID-19.

The chain is built from TRBV19 and TRBJ1-1, with D maybe TRBD1 (5 bases). The CDR3 consists of 15 residues. The germline CDR1 and CDR2 sequences are LNHDA and SQIVND (reference sequence). Trimming stripped 5 bases from V and 14 bases from J, with 27 bases between. The CDR3 is CASSLNMADNRGLFF. CDR3 coding DNA: TGTGCCAGTAGTCTTAACATGGCGGACAACCGTGGATTATTCTTT.

J is TRBJ1-4 and V is TRBV9, with D maybe TRBD1 (5 bases). The CDR3 length is 15 residues. Per the germline V gene, CDR1 is SGDLS and CDR2 is YYNGEE. Trimming removed 0 bases at V and 3 bases at J, with 9 bases between. The CDR3 loop reads CASSVEGSSNEKLFF. CDR3 DNA sequence: TGTGCCAGCAGCGTAGAGGGGTCTTCTAATGAAAAACTGTTTTTT.

This sequence joins TRBV15 and TRBJ2-7, with 9 nucleotides matching TRBD1. The V gene's germline CDR1 is LNHNV and CDR2 YYDKDF (reference sequence). This CDR3 has 14 amino acids. With V trimmed by 5 bases and J by 5 bases, 7 bases remained unmatched. CDR3 amino acids: CATSRQGTGNEQYF. The CDR3 DNA reads as TGTGCCACCAGCCGTCAGGGGACAGGGAACGAGCAGTACTTC.

CDR3 amino acids: CAISDWAGEMGTQYF. In DNA, the CDR3 is TGTGCCATCAGTGATTGGGCGGGGGAGATGGGGACCCAGTACTTC. The chain joins TRBV10-3 to TRBJ2-5, with 7 bases that match TRBD2. Looked up from germline, CDR1 is ENHRY and CDR2 is SYGVKD. The CDR3 has 15 residues. Trimming removed 3 bases from V and 7 bases from J; junction bases left unmatched: 11.

The V call is TRBV28, the J call TRBJ2-5; 13 bases map to TRBD2. In germline, CDR1 is MDHEN, CDR2 SYDVKM. The CDR3 totals 14 residues. The J segment lost 5 bases and the V segment lost 7 bases, leaving 4 bases of the junction unmatched. The CDR3, as DNA: TGTGCCAGCACTACTAGCGGGGGGGCGGAGACCCAGTACTTC. Translation: CASTTSGGAETQYF.

The chain uses TRBV5-1 and TRBJ2-2; D perhaps matches TRBD1 (5 bases). The CDR3 totals 15 residues. The germline V gene has CDR1 SGHRS and CDR2 YFSETQ. V shed 4 bases and J shed 4 bases, with 14 bases lying between them. Here the CDR3 DNA reads TGCGCCAGCAGCCCAACGACAGTGGGCACCGGGGAGCTGTTTTTT. As protein: CASSPTTVGTGELFF.

The rearrangement links TRBV9 to TRBJ2-1; 7 bases match TRBD1. V trimming: 3 bases; J trimming: 3 bases; junction bases outside the gene matches: 6. The germline V gene encodes CDR1 SGDLS and CDR2 YYNGEE. The CDR3 spans 15 residues. CDR3 protein: CASSATGTVYNEQFF. The DNA for the CDR3 is TGTGCCAGCAGCGCCACCGGGACAGTCTACAATGAGCAGTTCTTC.

This rearrangement joins TRBV27 to TRBJ1-5, with 10 bases identical to TRBD1. The ends lost 8 bases at V and 6 bases at J; junction bases unmatched: 13. This CDR3 spans 16 amino acids. From germline, CDR1 is MNHEY and CDR2 SMNVEV (reference sequence). Written as DNA, the CDR3 is TGTGCCAGCTCCGGGACAGGGGTAATTGTTGGTCAGCCCCAGCATTTT. Encoded protein: CASSGTGVIVGQPQHF.

The V gene is TRBV19, the J gene TRBJ1-4; maybe TRBD1 (5 bases). Germline lookup yields CDR1 LNHDA and CDR2 SQIVND (reference sequence). The CDR3 runs 15 residues. V lost 2 bases to trimming and J lost 3 bases, with 10 bases between them. The CDR3 DNA is TGTGCCAGTAGTATACGGGGGATCGCTAATGAAAAACTGTTTTTT. Translating it yields CASSIRGIANEKLFF.

This clone was seen just once. In the same sample, other DNA sequences code for this CDR3. The chain joins TRBV9 to TRBJ1-3, with D perhaps matching TRBD1 (6 bases). The germline V and J ends were trimmed by 1 base and 0 bases, with 8 bases remaining between them. The CDR3 is 15 amino acids. The germline V gene encodes CDR1 SGDLS and CDR2 YYNGEE. In DNA, the CDR3 is TGTGCCAGCAGCGTAACAGGGCTCTCTGGAAACACCATATATTTT. This encodes CASSVTGLSGNTIYF.

This clone was recorded a few times. The chain combines TRBV7-9 with TRBJ2-1, with 8 bases that match TRBD2. Germline loops: CDR1 SEHNR, CDR2 FQNEAQ (reference sequence). Trimming removed 0 bases from V and 6 bases from J; junction bases left unmatched: 4. This CDR3 has 15 amino acids. The CDR3 sequence is CASSLAASGFNEQFF. CDR3 DNA sequence: TGTGCCAGCAGCTTAGCGGCTAGCGGGTTCAATGAGCAGTTCTTC.

This chain connects TRBV14 to TRBJ1-5; D is ambiguous. The CDR3 contains 14 residues. The germline gives CDR1 SGHDN, CDR2 FVKESK. V was clipped by 2 bases and J by 0 bases, with 5 bases between them. For the CDR3, the DNA is TGTGCCAGCAGCCAATCGGGTAGCAATCAGCCCCAGCATTTT. This translates into CASSQSGSNQPQHF.

The V call is TRBV7-2, the J call TRBJ2-1; 7 nucleotides agree with TRBD2. Germline CDR1 is SGHTA and CDR2 is FQGNSA. The ends lost 4 bases at V and 1 base at J; junction bases unmatched: 4. This CDR3 region has 15 residues. Here the CDR3 DNA reads TGTGCCAGCAGCTCACTAGCGAATTCCTACAATGAGCAGTTCTTC. Translated, it gives CASSSLANSYNEQFF. Variable domain in full (rest from reference TRBV7-2 and TRBJ2-1): GAGVSQSPSNKVTEKGKDVELRCDPISGHTALYWYRQSLGQGLEFLIYFQGNSAPDKSGLPSDRFSAERTGGSVSTLTIQRTQQEDSAVYLCASSSLANSYNEQFFGPGTRLTVL.

The chain joins TRBV7-3 to TRBJ2-3, with TRBD1 matching 7 bases. This CDR3 has 15 residues. Per germline, CDR1 SGHTA and CDR2 FQGTGA. The ends lost 4 bases at V and 4 bases at J; junction bases unmatched: 8. This CDR3 is CASSSQGNKADTQYF. The DNA for the CDR3 is TGTGCCAGCAGCTCACAGGGGAATAAGGCAGATACGCAGTATTTT.

The sample holds a few counts of this clone. This chain connects TRBV6-1 to TRBJ2-2; D gene uncertain. The CDR3 has 14 amino acids. The germline gives CDR1 MNHNS, CDR2 SASEGT. V lost 0 bases to trimming and J lost 4 bases, with 6 bases between them. The CDR3 DNA is TGTGCCAGCAGTGAAGCGCAGGTCACCGGGGAGCTGTTTTTT. As protein: CASSEAQVTGELFF.

The chain links TRBV14 to TRBJ1-2, with 7 bases matching TRBD1. Trimming removed 1 base from V and 2 bases from J; junction bases left unmatched: 4. The CDR3 contains 15 residues. CDR1 SGHDN and CDR2 FVKESK come from the germline V gene. Written as DNA, the CDR3 is TGTGCCAGCAGCCAAGCTAGCAGGGGGAACTATGGCTACACCTTC. Its protein product is CASSQASRGNYGYTF.

The chain recombines TRBV2 with TRBJ1-6; D ambiguous. V was clipped by 6 bases and J by 5 bases, with 14 bases between them. Per the germline V gene, CDR1 is SNHLY and CDR2 is FYNNEI. The CDR3 spans 15 residues. DNA for the CDR3: TGTGCCAGCAGCAAGTCCCAGGTGAATAATTCACCCCTCCACTTT. Translating gives CASSKSQVNNSPLHF.

This clone was counted a few times. The rearrangement links TRBV27 to TRBJ1-2, with unresolved D. The CDR3 is 18 residues long. CDR1 and CDR2 (germline): MNHEY, SMNVEV (reference sequence). V was pared by 6 bases and J by 1 base, with 24 bases between. Here the CDR3 reads CASSPNTNPGRVNYGYTF. CDR3 in DNA: TGTGCCAGCAGCCCCAATACGAACCCGGGAAGAGTTAACTATGGCTACACCTTC.

This chain connects TRBV5-1 to TRBJ1-4, with 10 nucleotides matching TRBD1. The CDR3 loop spans 16 amino acids. From germline, CDR1 is SGHRS and CDR2 YFSETQ. Germline trimming cut 0 bases from V and 6 bases from J; bases unmatched to any gene: 5. CDR3 DNA sequence: TGCGCCAGCAGCTTGGGGCCCGGGACAGGGGATGAAAAACTGTTTTTT. As protein: CASSLGPGTGDEKLFF.

The rearrangement links TRBV10-1 to TRBJ2-7; TRBD1 aligns across 7 bases. V trimming: 5 bases; J trimming: 4 bases; junction bases outside the gene matches: 5. This CDR3 region has 13 residues. Germline CDR1 WNHNN, CDR2 SYGVQD (reference sequence). The DNA for the CDR3 is TGCGCCAGCAGTCTTGGGACAGAGTACGAGCAGTACTTC. Encoded protein: CASSLGTEYEQYF.

The rearrangement uses TRBV5-1 and TRBJ2-4, with 9 bases identical to TRBD1. The ends lost 2 bases at V and 5 bases at J; junction bases unmatched: 5. Germline V CDR1 and CDR2: SGHRS, YFSETQ. This CDR3 has 15 residues. The CDR3 DNA is TGCGCCAGCAGCTTTCTACAGGGGGCTGAAAACATTCAGTACTTC. This gives the protein CASSFLQGAENIQYF.

The CDR3 here is CASSLGLRVSEKLFF. The CDR3 nucleotides are TGTGCCAGCAGCTTAGGACTCAGGGTATCGGAAAAACTGTTTTTT. The chain couples TRBV11-2 to TRBJ1-4; D might be TRBD1 (5 bases). This CDR3 has 15 residues. Germline values: CDR1 SGHAT, CDR2 FQNNGV. Trimming removed 1 base at V and 8 bases at J, with 14 bases between. The full variable domain, its missing parts supplied by reference TRBV11-2 and TRBJ1-4, is EAGVAQSPRYKIIEKRQSVAFWCNPISGHATLYWYQQILGQGPKLLIQFQNNGVVDDSQLPKDRFSAERLKGVDSTLKIQPAKLEDSAVYLCASSLGLRVSEKLFFGSGTQLSVL.

This clone was observed a few times. J is TRBJ2-7 and V is TRBV28; the match to TRBD1 covers 7 bases. CDR1 is MDHEN and CDR2 is SYDVKM in the germline V gene. Trimming removed 6 bases from V and 9 bases from J; junction bases left unmatched: 14. The CDR3 is 14 residues long. CDR3 sequence reads: CASSTNPGTAGQYF. The CDR3 nucleotides read TGTGCCAGCAGCACAAATCCTGGGACAGCCGGGCAGTACTTC.

The genes are TRBV5-1 and TRBJ2-2; D unclear. Germline-derived CDR1 and CDR2 are SGHRS and YFSETQ. The V and J ends lost 2 bases and 0 bases respectively, with 8 bases between them. The CDR3 is 15 residues long. CDR3 amino acids: CASSLQQSNTGELFF. The CDR3 bases are TGCGCCAGCAGCTTACAGCAGTCGAACACCGGGGAGCTGTTTTTT.

The chain is built from TRBV11-3 and TRBJ2-5; perhaps TRBD2 as D (7 bases). Trimming removed 1 base at V and 5 bases at J, with 11 bases between. CDR1 is SGHNT, CDR2 YENEEA, per germline. The CDR3 spans 14 residues. CDR3 nucleotides: TGTGCCAGCAGCTTAGGGGGGGGCAGCGAGACCCAGTACTTC. Its translation: CASSLGGGSETQYF. The whole variable domain, remainder taken from reference TRBV11-3 and TRBJ2-5, is EAGVVQSPRYKIIEKKQPVAFWCNPISGHNTLYWYLQNLGQGPELLIRYENEEAVDDSQLPKDRFSAERLKGVDSTLKIQPAELGDSAVYLCASSLGGGSETQYFGPGTRLLVL.

The V gene is TRBV2, the J gene TRBJ2-1; TRBD1 matches at 7 bases. V gave up 4 bases and J gave up 3 bases; unmatched junction bases: 15. The CDR3 runs 18 residues. Germline V gene lookup returns CDR1 SNHLY and CDR2 FYNNEI. The CDR3 here is CASSGSRTPGQHYNEQFF. The DNA for the CDR3 is TGTGCCAGCAGTGGCAGCCGTACTCCGGGACAGCACTACAATGAGCAGTTCTTC.

V and J are TRBV4-1 and TRBJ1-1; D is ambiguous. The CDR3 spans 13 residues. V was trimmed by 2 bases and J by 6 bases, leaving 10 bases between them. In germline, CDR1 is MGHRA, CDR2 YSYEKL. CDR3 in amino acids: CASSQNFQAEAFF. CDR3 nucleotides: TGCGCCAGCAGCCAAAATTTCCAGGCTGAAGCTTTCTTT.

This clone has just one count. V and J are TRBV6-5 and TRBJ1-1; 10 positions agree with TRBD1. This CDR3 comprises 13 residues. V gave up 8 bases and J gave up 3 bases; unmatched junction bases: 3. CDR1 MNHEY and CDR2 SVGAGI come from the germline V gene. The CDR3 DNA reads as TGTGCCAGCCTCGGGACAGGGGACACTGAAGCTTTCTTT. This codes for CASLGTGDTEAFF.

V gene TRBV5-1 combines with J gene TRBJ2-2, with 9 bases fitting TRBD1. Germline V CDR1 and CDR2: SGHRS, YFSETQ. V lost 4 bases to trimming and J lost 2 bases; unmatched junction nucleotides: 6. This CDR3 has 16 amino acids. The chain's CDR3 is CASSPGTGRNTGELFF. CDR3 in DNA: TGCGCCAGCAGCCCTGGGACAGGGAGAAACACCGGGGAGCTGTTTTTT.

This clone occurred once. CDR3 loop: CASSIRENMGYTF. The CDR3 nucleotides are TGTGCCAGTAGTATAAGGGAGAATATGGGCTACACCTTC. The V and J genes are TRBV19 and TRBJ1-2; unclear D gene. Trimming removed 2 bases from V and 8 bases from J, with 12 bases in between. The germline V gene has CDR1 LNHDA and CDR2 SQIVND (reference sequence). This CDR3 has 13 amino acids.

The chain joins TRBV10-3 to TRBJ2-5; D perhaps matches TRBD2 (5 bases). Germline V lookup: CDR1 ENHRY, CDR2 SYGVKD. There are 12 residues in the CDR3. Trimming cost V 3 bases and J 3 bases, with 5 bases left between them. The CDR3 DNA reads as TGTGCCATCAGTGACGGGGAAGAGACCCAGTACTTC. Its protein product is CAISDGEETQYF.